A selection of T cell receptor beta chains follows, all from one sample in a study of blood T cell repertoires in COVID-19. Produced via immunoSEQ multiplex PCR; TCRdb's table is partial and in-frame only. The sample holds nearly 100,000 clones; approximately 82% are singletons and the top ten take under 11%. The source material was peripheral blood. Receptors were obtained from a man aged 70 or older with acute or convalescent COVID-19. The CDR3 runs from the conserved cysteine through the conserved F or W. D genes are given only for firm matches. The listing skips clone size in some rows; elsewhere it reads once, few, many or a size class.

cdr3_length: 18
v_call: TRBV4-3
clone_size: .
d_call: TRBD2
j_call: TRBJ2-5
cdr3_aa: CASSQVGTGLARAETQYF
cdr3_nt: TGCGCCAGCAGCCAAGTTGGAACGGGACTAGCAAGGGCGGAGACCCAGTACTTC

cdr3_length: 14
v_call: TRBV18
clone_size: .
d_call: TRBD1
j_call: TRBJ2-1
cdr3_aa: CASSQGDSYNEQFF
cdr3_nt: TGTGCCAGCTCCCAGGGGGACTCCTACAATGAGCAGTTCTTC

cdr3_length: 14
v_call: TRBV5-1
clone_size: .
d_call: .
j_call: TRBJ1-2
cdr3_aa: CASSSGGVNYGYTF
cdr3_nt: TGCGCCAGCAGCTCGGGAGGGGTAAACTATGGCTACACCTTC

cdr3_length: 13
v_call: TRBV12-3/TRBV12-4
clone_size: .
d_call: .
j_call: TRBJ2-5
cdr3_aa: CASSFEEVGAQYF
cdr3_nt: TGTGCCAGCAGTTTTGAAGAGGTGGGAGCCCAGTACTTC

cdr3_length: 15
v_call: TRBV5-1
clone_size: .
d_call: .
j_call: TRBJ2-3
cdr3_aa: CASSLSSGEIDTQYF
cdr3_nt: TGCGCCAGCAGCTTGTCGTCAGGGGAGATAGATACGCAGTATTTT

cdr3_length: 18
v_call: TRBV6-2/TRBV6-3
clone_size: .
d_call: TRBD2
j_call: TRBJ2-7
cdr3_aa: CASSYSSTASGREDEQYF
cdr3_nt: TGTGCCAGCAGTTACTCGAGTACGGCTAGCGGGAGGGAGGACGAGCAGTACTTC

cdr3_length: 13
v_call: TRBV12-3/TRBV12-4
clone_size: .
d_call: TRBD1
j_call: TRBJ2-2
cdr3_aa: CAGGQGARGELFF
cdr3_nt: TGTGCCGGCGGACAGGGGGCGAGGGGGGAGCTGTTTTTT

cdr3_length: 12
v_call: TRBV30
clone_size: once
d_call: TRBD1
j_call: TRBJ2-5
cdr3_aa: CALNRGGETQYF
cdr3_nt: TGTGCCCTCAACAGGGGCGGGGAGACCCAGTACTTC

cdr3_length: 15
v_call: TRBV19
clone_size: once
d_call: TRBD1
j_call: TRBJ2-1
cdr3_aa: CASSTTGGIYNEQFF
cdr3_nt: TGTGCCAGTAGTACGACAGGGGGCATCTACAATGAGCAGTTCTTC

cdr3_length: 12
v_call: TRBV12-3/TRBV12-4
clone_size: .
d_call: .
j_call: TRBJ1-1
cdr3_aa: CASSLRDTEAFF
cdr3_nt: TGTGCCAGCAGTTTGCGAGACACTGAAGCTTTCTTT

cdr3_length: 13
v_call: TRBV2
clone_size: once
d_call: .
j_call: TRBJ1-4
cdr3_aa: CASSEGGIEKLFF
cdr3_nt: TGTGCCAGCAGTGAAGGGGGCATTGAAAAACTGTTTTTT

cdr3_length: 12
v_call: TRBV5-1
clone_size: once
d_call: .
j_call: TRBJ2-1
cdr3_aa: CASRDGRGEQFF
cdr3_nt: TGCGCCAGCAGGGACGGGAGAGGTGAGCAGTTCTTC

cdr3_length: 11
v_call: TRBV11-2
clone_size: .
d_call: .
j_call: TRBJ1-1
cdr3_aa: CASSRDTEAFF
cdr3_nt: TGTGCCAGCAGCCGGGACACTGAAGCTTTCTTT

cdr3_length: 14
v_call: TRBV30
clone_size: .
d_call: .
j_call: TRBJ2-7
cdr3_aa: CAWSTKTDSYEQYF
cdr3_nt: TGTGCCTGGAGTACCAAGACAGATTCCTACGAGCAGTACTTC

cdr3_length: 12
v_call: TRBV30
clone_size: .
d_call: .
j_call: TRBJ1-1
cdr3_aa: CAWTGSATEAFF
cdr3_nt: TGTGCCTGGACAGGGTCTGCCACTGAAGCTTTCTTT

cdr3_length: 15
v_call: TRBV4-2
clone_size: .
d_call: TRBD2
j_call: TRBJ2-1
cdr3_aa: CASSQLAGNNNEQFF
cdr3_nt: TGTGCCAGCAGCCAGCTAGCGGGAAACAACAATGAGCAGTTCTTC

cdr3_length: 15
v_call: TRBV2
clone_size: .
d_call: TRBD1
j_call: TRBJ1-5
cdr3_aa: CASRVGQAKNQPQHF
cdr3_nt: TGTGCCAGCAGAGTGGGACAGGCGAAAAATCAGCCCCAGCATTTT

cdr3_length: 14
v_call: TRBV18
clone_size: .
d_call: .
j_call: TRBJ1-2
cdr3_aa: CASSPGQTPGGYTF
cdr3_nt: TGTGCCAGCTCACCGGGTCAGACCCCAGGGGGCTACACCTTC

cdr3_length: 19
v_call: TRBV5-1
clone_size: .
d_call: TRBD2
j_call: TRBJ2-3
cdr3_aa: CASSVRMTSGIPHTDTQYF
cdr3_nt: TGCGCCAGCAGTGTCCGAATGACTAGCGGGATTCCCCACACAGATACGCAGTATTTT

cdr3_length: 13
v_call: TRBV12-3/TRBV12-4
clone_size: .
d_call: .
j_call: TRBJ1-2
cdr3_aa: CASSLGGMAGYTF
cdr3_nt: TGTGCCAGCAGTTTGGGAGGGATGGCTGGCTACACCTTC

cdr3_length: 14
v_call: TRBV19
clone_size: .
d_call: .
j_call: TRBJ2-1
cdr3_aa: CASEADNPYNEQFF
cdr3_nt: TGTGCCAGTGAAGCGGATAACCCCTACAATGAGCAGTTCTTC

cdr3_length: 14
v_call: TRBV5-8
clone_size: once
d_call: .
j_call: TRBJ2-3
cdr3_aa: CASSLGRGSDTQYF
cdr3_nt: TGTGCCAGCAGCTTGGGGAGGGGTTCAGATACGCAGTATTTT

cdr3_length: 17
v_call: TRBV3-1/TRBV3-2
clone_size: .
d_call: TRBD2
j_call: TRBJ2-2
cdr3_aa: CASSQEAVAGGAGELFF
cdr3_nt: TGTGCCAGCAGCCAAGAAGCGGTAGCGGGGGGGGCCGGGGAGCTGTTTTTT

cdr3_length: 14
v_call: TRBV10-1
clone_size: .
d_call: .
j_call: TRBJ1-6
cdr3_aa: CASSRGLQNSPLHF
cdr3_nt: TGCGCCAGCAGTAGGGGTTTGCAGAATTCACCCCTCCACTTT

cdr3_length: 16
v_call: TRBV5-5
clone_size: .
d_call: .
j_call: TRBJ1-6
cdr3_aa: CASSERWTDLRAPLHF
cdr3_nt: TGTGCCAGCAGCGAGAGATGGACAGACCTCCGGGCACCCCTCCACTTT

cdr3_length: 17
v_call: TRBV5-4
clone_size: .
d_call: TRBD2
j_call: TRBJ2-5
cdr3_aa: CASSLPGLAGDKETQYF
cdr3_nt: TGTGCCAGCAGCTTGCCTGGACTAGCGGGAGATAAAGAGACCCAGTACTTC

cdr3_length: 13
v_call: TRBV28
clone_size: once
d_call: .
j_call: TRBJ1-5
cdr3_aa: CAILGQINQPQHF
cdr3_nt: TGTGCCATCCTGGGACAAATCAATCAGCCCCAGCATTTT